The rows below give T cell receptor beta chains drawn from one sample of a study of control samples from healthy donors and cancer patients. TCRdb's table, derived via immunoSEQ multiplex PCR, lists solely in-frame clones and lacks some. The profile shows roughly 54,000 clones, 95% to 97% of them singletons. Sequenced material: blood. The source is a woman between 25 and 40 years old in good health. CDR3s include the opening cysteine and the closing phenylalanine or tryptophan. A D gene is named only where the DNA matches it firmly. Size values are once, few and many counts, or a class for expanded clones, and some rows have none.

j_call clone_size v_call d_call cdr3_aa cdr3_nt
TRBJ2-7 NA TRBV5-1 TRBD2 CASSSVPAGLAGSYEQYF TGCGCCAGCAGCTCCGTCCCAGCGGGACTAGCGGGTTCCTACGAGCAGTACTTC
TRBJ2-2 NA TRBV2 TRBD2 CASSDLAGESTGELFF TGTGCCAGCAGTGATTTAGCGGGAGAAAGTACCGGGGAGCTGTTTTTT
TRBJ2-1 NA TRBV27 NA CASSLAGSYNEQFF TGTGCCAGCAGTTTAGCGGGATCCTACAATGAGCAGTTCTTC
TRBJ1-2 NA TRBV9 NA CASSVSRSQNYGYTF TGTGCCAGCAGCGTATCCCGGAGCCAGAACTATGGCTACACCTTC
TRBJ2-7 NA TRBV27 TRBD2 CASSLVASGRYEQYF TGTGCCAGCAGTTTGGTGGCTAGCGGACGCTACGAGCAGTACTTC
TRBJ2-7 NA TRBV2 NA CASIKDIGNEQYF TGTGCCAGCATTAAAGATATCGGAAACGAGCAGTACTTC
TRBJ1-1 NA TRBV7-9 NA CASSPTTWGTEAFF TGTGCCAGCAGCCCTACGACTTGGGGCACTGAAGCTTTCTTT
TRBJ2-7 NA TRBV13 NA CASSTREGETSYEQYF TGTGCCAGCAGCACCCGTGAGGGAGAGACCTCCTACGAGCAGTACTTC
TRBJ2-1 NA TRBV14 NA CASSQVPGLTRYSEQFF TGTGCCAGCAGCCAAGTCCCGGGGCTCACCCGGTACAGTGAGCAGTTCTTC
TRBJ2-1 once TRBV25-1 TRBD2 CASSERGRPYNEQFF TGTGCCAGCAGTGAACGCGGGAGGCCTTACAATGAGCAGTTCTTC
TRBJ1-3 NA TRBV5-1 NA CASSTTTDSGNTIYF TGCGCCAGCAGCACTACGACAGACTCTGGAAACACCATATATTTT
TRBJ2-5 NA TRBV5-1 TRBD2 CASSPRLAGVRSQETQYF TGCGCCAGCAGCCCGAGACTAGCGGGAGTCAGATCCCAAGAGACTCAGTACTTC
TRBJ2-1 NA TRBV9 NA CASSVGGGYNEQFF TGTGCCAGCAGCGTAGGAGGTGGGTACAATGAGCAGTTCTTC
TRBJ2-5 NA TRBV27 NA CASTVQGPQETQYF TGTGCCAGCACCGTACAGGGCCCGCAAGAGACCCAGTACTTC
TRBJ2-7 once TRBV4-2 NA CASSQVSPPYEQYF TGTGCCAGCAGCCAAGTCTCTCCCCCCTACGAGCAGTACTTC
TRBJ1-4 NA TRBV5-6 TRBD1 CASSRTGRVEKLFF TGTGCCAGCAGCCGGACAGGGAGGGTTGAAAAACTGTTTTTT
TRBJ1-1 NA TRBV2 NA CASSDIPEAFF TGTGCCAGCAGTGATATCCCTGAAGCTTTCTTT
TRBJ2-7 NA TRBV6-5 NA CASTVGGSYEQYF TGTGCCAGCACCGTTGGGGGGAGCTACGAGCAGTACTTC
TRBJ1-5 NA TRBV30 NA CAWSVGHGGGNQPQHF TGTGCCTGGAGTGTAGGTCACGGGGGTGGCAATCAGCCCCAGCATTTT
TRBJ2-2 NA TRBV5-1 NA CASSLAGWGAVGELFF TGCGCCAGCAGCTTGGCCGGTTGGGGCGCGGTCGGGGAGCTGTTTTTT
TRBJ2-5 NA TRBV5-1 NA CASSLEHARIQETQYF TGCGCCAGCAGCTTGGAACACGCCAGGATTCAAGAGACCCAGTACTTC
TRBJ1-5 NA TRBV19 NA CASPCVCPGVQPQHF TGTGCCAGCCCCTGTGTTTGCCCGGGGGTTCAGCCCCAGCATTTT
TRBJ2-7 once TRBV9 TRBD1 CASSAGGAGSYEQYF TGTGCCAGCAGCGCAGGGGGCGCCGGTTCGTACGAGCAGTACTTC
TRBJ2-1 NA TRBV5-1 TRBD2 CASSLRLAGSNEQFF TGCGCCAGCAGCTTGCGCCTAGCGGGCTCCAATGAGCAGTTCTTC
TRBJ1-1 NA TRBV19 TRBD1 CASALDGRGGGWITEAFF TGTGCCAGTGCCCTAGATGGCAGGGGGGGCGGCTGGATCACTGAAGCTTTCTTT
TRBJ2-1 NA TRBV19 TRBD2 CASSITPGLEYEQFF TGTGCCAGTAGTATAACCCCGGGACTAGAATATGAGCAGTTCTTC
TRBJ1-5 NA TRBV7-2 TRBD1 CASSSDRGGGFSNQPQHF TGTGCCAGCAGCTCCGACAGGGGAGGGGGGTTTAGCAATCAGCCCCAGCATTTT
TRBJ2-7 NA TRBV11-2 NA CASTDGYEQYF TGTGCCAGCACGGACGGCTACGAGCAGTACTTC
TRBJ2-1 NA TRBV30 NA CAWRDPADEQFF TGTGCCTGGAGGGACCCTGCCGATGAGCAGTTCTTC
TRBJ2-7 NA TRBV6-5 NA CASSNPPSYEQYF TGTGCCAGCAGTAATCCGCCCTCCTACGAGCAGTACTTC
TRBJ1-5 once TRBV7-8 TRBD1 CASSGEQGAISNQPQHF TGTGCCAGCAGCGGAGAACAGGGGGCTATTAGCAATCAGCCCCAGCATTTT
TRBJ1-1 NA TRBV5-1 TRBD1 CASSLAGRGLTEAFF TGCGCCAGCAGCTTGGCCGGGAGGGGGCTCACTGAAGCTTTCTTT
TRBJ1-5 NA TRBV24-1 TRBD1 CATSDGQGGQPQHF TGTGCCACCAGTGATGGACAGGGAGGACAGCCCCAGCATTTT
TRBJ2-4 NA TRBV9 TRBD1 CASSGTGSKNIQYF TGTGCCAGCAGCGGGACAGGGTCTAAAAACATTCAGTACTTC
TRBJ1-1 NA TRBV5-1 NA CASSLSRGTEAFF TGCGCCAGCAGCTTGTCACGAGGGACTGAAGCTTTCTTT
TRBJ2-1 NA TRBV7-9 NA CASSLRRLGTDEQFF TGTGCCAGCAGCTTAAGGAGACTAGGCACAGATGAGCAGTTCTTC
TRBJ1-6 once TRBV28 TRBD1 CASTFTGDNSPLHF TGTGCCAGCACCTTTACAGGGGATAATTCACCCCTCCACTTT
TRBJ1-5 NA TRBV7-7 NA CASSLAGQGYSNQPQHF TGTGCTAGCAGCTTAGCGGGGCAGGGCTATAGCAATCAGCCCCAGCATTTT
TRBJ2-2 NA TRBV6-5 NA CASNLGIYTGELFF TGTGCCAGCAATCTCGGGATTTACACCGGGGAGCTGTTTTTT